This is a list of T cell receptor beta chains from one sample in a study of regulatory T cells in long-lasting Graves disease. One entry per CDR3 protein results from TCRdb running MiXCR on the multiplex PCR reads. The sample lists around 510,000 distinct CDR3 sequences; around 20% were seen once. The sequencing here drew on peripheral blood mononuclear cells (PBMCs), taken when the disease was refractory, from a patient treated with antithyroid drugs. These receptor sequences come from a female donor with Graves disease. Each CDR3 is given with its conserved first and last residue. A D gene is named only where the DNA matches it firmly. For some rows the clone size is stated as once, few or many, or as a class when expanded; others skip it.

few TRBJ2-7 TRBV5-4 TRBD2 TGTGCCAGCAGCCCCGGAAGGAGCGGGAGGGCCCACGAGCAGTACTTC CASSPGRSGRAHEQYF
many TRBJ2-1 TRBV28 TRBD2 TGTGCCAGCAGTCCTTCCGGGGGGTCTTTCGCTGAAGAGCAGTTCTTC CASSPSGGSFAEEQFF
- TRBJ2-1 TRBV24-1 TRBD2 TGTGCCACCAGTCGATGGGCTAGCGGGAGCTCCTACAATGAGCAGTTCTTC CATSRWASGSSYNEQFF
few TRBJ1-4 TRBV9 - TGTGCCAGCAGCGGAATGGATGAAAAACTGTTTTTT CASSGMDEKLFF
many TRBJ1-1 TRBV7-9 TRBD1 TGTGCCAGCAGCTTAGTCGGAACAGGGGAGGAAGCTTTCTTT CASSLVGTGEEAFF
many TRBJ2-7 TRBV28 - TGTGCCAGCAGCCCCGGGACTTGGTACGAGCAGTACTTC CASSPGTWYEQYF
many TRBJ2-7 TRBV2 TRBD1 TGTGCCAGCAGTTCCTCCGGGACAGGGTCTTACTACGAGCAGTACTTC CASSSSGTGSYYEQYF
few TRBJ1-6 TRBV18 - TGTGCCAGCCCCGGGTCACCCCTCCACTTT CASPGSPLHF
- TRBJ1-2 TRBV30 - TGTGCCTGGAAGGGGGGGGGCTATGGCTACACCTTC CAWKGGGYGYTF
- TRBJ1-1 TRBV18 - TGTGCCAGCTCAACCAGGGACCGGGTGGCTTTCTTT CASSTRDRVAFF
- TRBJ2-7 TRBV27 - TGTGCCAGCAGTCCAGCGGGACATAGCTCCTACGAGCAGTACTTC CASSPAGHSSYEQYF
- TRBJ1-3 TRBV5-1 - TGCGCCAGCAGCTTGGCCACGGGACCTGGAAACACCATATATTTT CASSLATGPGNTIYF